This passage covers 27 T cell receptor beta chains from one sample sequenced in a study of T cell repertoires in cytomegalovirus infection. TCRdb reprocessed the reads via MiXCR and lists one record per CDR3 protein. Of about 360,000 distinct CDR3 sequences in the sample, roughly 20% were seen once. Material for sequencing was PBMCs. These receptor sequences come from a human donor in good health (CMV status not recorded). Some clones in this sample may be carry-over from other donors' samples.

The rearrangement links TRBV9 to TRBJ1-1, with TRBD1 as a possible D gene (6 bases). CDR1 is SGDLS and CDR2 is YYNGEE in the germline V gene. This CDR3 comprises 15 residues. Trimming cost V 0 bases and J 5 bases, with 14 bases left between them. The CDR3 DNA is TGTGCCAGCAGCGTAGACCCTGGGGGCGGGACTGAAGCTTTCTTT. Translated, it gives CASSVDPGGGTEAFF.

Only one count was recorded for this clonotype. This rearrangement joins TRBV29-1 to TRBJ2-1, with D possibly being TRBD1 or TRBD2 (5 bases each). In germline, CDR1 is SQVTM, CDR2 ANQGSEA. The CDR3 runs 13 residues. V dropped 4 bases and J dropped 3 bases, with 10 bases sitting between them. This chain's CDR3 is CSVGADIYNEQFF. The CDR3 region has the DNA TGCAGCGTTGGAGCGGACATCTACAATGAGCAGTTCTTC.

In its sample, this clonotype was seen many times. V and J are TRBV12-3 or TRBV12-4 and TRBJ2-3, with D possibly matching TRBD2 (5 bases). Trimming removed 0 bases at V and 7 bases at J, with 8 bases between. This CDR3 comprises 13 residues. Here the CDR3 reads CASSLAPGNTQYF. The CDR3 bases are TGTGCCAGCAGTTTAGCGCCGGGGAATACGCAGTATTTT.

In its sample, this clonotype was seen a few times. The genes are TRBV5-6 and TRBJ2-5; TRBD2 matches at 9 bases. CDR1 and CDR2 from the germline V gene are SGHDT and YYEEEE. The CDR3 sequence is 15 residues long. Trimming removed 0 bases from V and 5 bases from J; junction bases left unmatched: 5. This chain's CDR3 is CASSLGGGALETQYF. The CDR3 DNA reads TGTGCCAGCAGCTTGGGCGGGGGGGCTTTGGAGACCCAGTACTTC.

The chain uses TRBV6-6 and TRBJ1-5; tentative D call: TRBD1 (6 bases). V dropped 5 bases and J dropped 3 bases, with 14 bases sitting between them. The CDR3 has 15 amino acids. The germline CDR1 and CDR2 sequences are MNHNY and SVGAGI (reference sequence). The CDR3 DNA sequence: TGTGCCAGCAGTCCGGGGGCAGGGCTCAATCAGCCCCAGCATTTT. Residues: CASSPGAGLNQPQHF.

As DNA, the CDR3 is TGCAGTGCTAGATCGCCACTAGCAGGTACAGATACGCAGTATTTT. This gives the protein CSARSPLAGTDTQYF. The chain combines TRBV20-1 with TRBJ2-3; D perhaps matches TRBD2 (6 bases). The CDR3 is 15 residues long. CDR1 is DFQATT and CDR2 is SNEGSKA in the germline V gene (reference sequence). V was trimmed by 2 bases and J by 3 bases, leaving 15 bases between them.

This clonotype was seen a handful of times. The V call is TRBV4-2, the J call TRBJ2-1; 7 nucleotides agree with TRBD2. After removal of 5 bases from V and 0 bases from J, the junction contained 10 bases not matched to a gene. CDR1 and CDR2 from the germline V gene are LGHNA and YNFKEQ. The CDR3 extends over 17 amino acids. In nucleotides, the CDR3 is TGTGCCAGCAGCGCCCTAGCGGTGGGGAGCTCCTACAATGAGCAGTTCTTC. Translating gives CASSALAVGSSYNEQFF.

This chain connects TRBV5-1 to TRBJ2-1; 12 nucleotides match TRBD2. V was pared by 5 bases and J by 0 bases, with 3 bases of the junction left unmatched. Germline loops: CDR1 SGHRS, CDR2 YFSETQ. This CDR3 is built from 16 residues. This chain's CDR3 is CASRPTSGSSYNEQFF. CDR3 DNA: TGCGCCAGCAGGCCGACTAGCGGGAGCTCCTACAATGAGCAGTTCTTC.

This clonotype was observed at least ten times. The V call is TRBV11-3, the J call TRBJ1-6; no definite D call. Per germline, CDR1 SGHNT and CDR2 YENEEA. The CDR3 length is 13 residues. Trimming cost V 4 bases and J 7 bases, with 8 bases left between them. The CDR3 spells CASSWRRNSPLHF. The CDR3 coding sequence is TGTGCCAGCAGCTGGCGTCGGAATTCACCCCTCCACTTT.

In its sample, this clonotype was seen many times. The chain uses TRBV7-2 and TRBJ2-2, with D perhaps TRBD2 (5 bases). Germline-derived CDR1 and CDR2 are SGHTA and FQGNSA. There are 20 residues in the CDR3. V was shortened by 5 bases and J by 0 bases, with 25 bases between the two germline ends. CDR3 nucleotide sequence: TGTGCCAGCAGCACCCTAAACGACCCCACGCGGGCCTCGAACACCGGGGAGCTGTTTTTT. This encodes CASSTLNDPTRASNTGELFF.

This clonotype was seen more than once but under ten times. The chain links TRBV4-2 to TRBJ1-1; D perhaps matches TRBD1 (5 bases). CDR1 and CDR2 from the germline V gene are LGHNA and YNFKEQ. CDR3 length equals 15 residues. The ends were cut back, 4 bases at V and 6 bases at J, with 18 bases in the middle. DNA for the CDR3: TGTGCCAGCAGCCGACGGGACCCTAGGTCGTCTGAAGCTTTCTTT. Translated, it gives CASSRRDPRSSEAFF.

In this sample, this clonotype turned up many times. This chain connects TRBV4-1 to TRBJ2-1; tentatively, D is TRBD2 (6 bases). CDR3 length equals 15 residues. V was shortened by 4 bases and J by 3 bases, with 13 bases between the two germline ends. Looked up from germline, CDR1 is MGHRA and CDR2 is YSYEKL. CDR3 residues: CASSRDWRDYNEQFF. For the CDR3, the DNA is TGCGCCAGCAGCCGCGACTGGAGGGACTACAATGAGCAGTTCTTC.

The rearrangement links TRBV2 to TRBJ2-4; 9 positions match TRBD1. Per the germline V gene, CDR1 is SNHLY and CDR2 is FYNNEI. The CDR3 sequence is 16 residues long. Losses at the gene ends were 3 bases for V and 8 bases for J; bases not matched to a gene: 11. CDR3 DNA sequence: TGTGCCAGCAGTGACCCGGACAGGGGCAAGGAGGACATTCAGTACTTC. Its translation is CASSDPDRGKEDIQYF.

This clonotype has ten or more counts. The rearrangement joins TRBV28 to TRBJ2-1; D unclear. The V gene's germline CDR1 is MDHEN and CDR2 SYDVKM. The CDR3 extends over 13 amino acids. Trimming cost V 6 bases and J 9 bases, with 15 bases left between them. The CDR3 protein is CASSPSVGVEQFF. CDR3 in DNA: TGTGCCAGCAGCCCCTCTGTTGGGGTTGAGCAGTTCTTC.

This clonotype was seen many times. Its ends do not fully match the called genes, so a read error is possible. The J gene is TRBJ1-5, the V gene TRBV12-3 or TRBV12-4, with a tentative D call TRBD1 (6 bases). This CDR3 has 13 amino acids. The CDR3 spells CASSFHDGTPHHF. For the CDR3, the DNA is TGTGCCAGCAGTTTTCACGATGGGACACCCCACCATTTT.

The table lists this clonotype with many counts. This chain joins TRBV7-2 and TRBJ1-2; D ambiguous. Germline CDR1 SGHTA, CDR2 FQGNSA. V was trimmed by 1 base and J by 3 bases, leaving 6 bases between them. This CDR3 is 13 amino acids long. The CDR3 nucleotides are TGTGCCAGCAGCTTAGGTTTGGACTATGGCTACACCTTC. It translates to CASSLGLDYGYTF.

The J gene is TRBJ1-6, the V gene TRBV3-1; no firm D call. The CDR3 is made up of 14 amino acids. The V and J ends lost 1 base and 6 bases respectively, with 7 bases between them. Germline CDR1 is LGHDT and CDR2 is YNNKEL (reference sequence). The CDR3 DNA sequence: TGTGCCAGCAGCCAAGCCGCAATTAATTCACCCCTCCACTTT. Translating it yields CASSQAAINSPLHF.

This clonotype was recorded at least ten times. The chain combines TRBV15 with TRBJ1-4, with D perhaps TRBD1 (6 bases). Trimming removed 5 bases from V and 8 bases from J, with 21 bases in between. In germline, CDR1 is LNHNV, CDR2 YYDKDF (reference sequence). CDR3 size: 16 residues. The CDR3 loop reads CATSVYDLRGGEKLFF. Here the CDR3 DNA reads TGTGCCACCAGCGTCTACGACCTCAGGGGAGGAGAAAAACTGTTTTTT.

The chain employs TRBV5-5 and TRBJ2-1, with D perhaps matching TRBD2 (6 bases). There are 15 residues in the CDR3. The germline CDR1 and CDR2 sequences are SGHKS and YYEKEE (reference sequence). The germline V and J ends were trimmed by 4 bases and 8 bases, with 19 bases remaining between them. DNA for the CDR3: TGTGCCAGCAGCCCCCGGACTACAACTAGGGATGAGCAGTTCTTC. Protein sequence: CASSPRTTTRDEQFF.

V and J are TRBV14 and TRBJ2-1, with D possibly being TRBD1 or TRBD2 (6 bases each). The CDR3 is 13 amino acids. Trimming shortened V by 4 bases and J by 9 bases, and 13 bases separated the two germline ends. Germline assignment: CDR1 SGHDN and CDR2 FVKESK. DNA for the CDR3: TGTGCCAGCAGCCGGGGGGCGCGGGGTGAGCAGTTCTTC. It is translated as CASSRGARGEQFF.

At least ten counts were recorded for this clonotype. The chain is built from TRBV6-1 and TRBJ2-7; D uncertain. CDR3 length: 13 amino acids. CDR1 is MNHNS, CDR2 SASEGT, per germline. V was clipped by 7 bases and J by 3 bases, with 13 bases between them. The CDR3 loop reads CASNNPEYYEQYF. In nucleotides, the CDR3 is TGTGCCAGCAACAATCCAGAGTACTACGAGCAGTACTTC.

The chain is built from TRBV2 and TRBJ1-6; no reliable D call. Germline V lookup: CDR1 SNHLY, CDR2 FYNNEI. This CDR3 contains 14 residues. The V end lost 3 bases, the J end lost 10 bases, and 13 bases lay between the germline ends. The CDR3: CASSDVTTISPLHF. The CDR3 coding sequence is TGTGCCAGCAGTGACGTGACAACAATATCACCCCTCCACTTT.

The V and J genes are TRBV2 and TRBJ2-2; D gene ambiguous. The V gene's germline CDR1 is SNHLY and CDR2 FYNNEI. V was trimmed by 0 bases and J by 6 bases, leaving 8 bases between them. This CDR3 has 14 residues. CDR3 nucleotides: TGTGCCAGCAGTGAAGCCGCGATCCCCGGGGAGCTGTTTTTT. This gives the protein CASSEAAIPGELFF.

This clonotype showed up many times. V gene TRBV7-2 combines with J gene TRBJ2-3; D unclear. The CDR3 covers 16 residues. V lost 5 bases and J lost 0, with 15 bases in between. The germline CDR1 and CDR2 sequences are SGHTA and FQGNSA. The CDR3 is CASSTEDITSTDTQYF. CDR3 in DNA: TGTGCCAGCAGCACCGAAGACATAACTAGCACAGATACGCAGTATTTT.

This clonotype was recorded at least ten times. The J gene is TRBJ2-5, the V gene TRBV7-2, with TRBD1 identical over 9 bases. CDR1 and CDR2 from the germline V gene are SGHTA and FQGNSA. V lost 3 bases to trimming and J lost 3 bases; unmatched junction nucleotides: 5. This CDR3 is 15 amino acids long. DNA for the CDR3: TGTGCCAGCAGCTTCGCGGGACAGGGTGAAGAGACCCAGTACTTC. It translates to CASSFAGQGEETQYF.

This clonotype was seen repeatedly, ten times or more. The chain carries TRBV11-1 and TRBJ2-1; D gene unclear. CDR1 and CDR2 (germline): SGHAT, FQDESV (reference sequence). The CDR3 covers 15 residues. The V gene lost 0 bases and the J gene lost 2 bases, with 8 bases spanning the gap. The CDR3 protein is CASSLAPGPYNEQFF. CDR3 bases: TGTGCCAGCAGCTTAGCACCCGGACCCTACAATGAGCAGTTCTTC.

This clonotype was detected many times. Being one base from a much bigger clone, this may be a read error. This sequence joins TRBV7-6 and TRBJ1-1; D is unresolved. Trimming left V 1 base short and J 1 base short, with 4 bases between. Germline V gene lookup returns CDR1 SGHVS and CDR2 FNYEAQ. CDR3 length: 13 amino acids. CDR3 residues: CASSLEQNTEAFF. The CDR3, as DNA: TGTGCCAGCAGCTTAGAACAGAACACTGAAGCTTTCTTT.